A selection of T cell receptor beta chains follows, all from one sample in a study of T cells in localized non-small cell lung cancer. TCRdb's copy holds only in-frame clones and misses some; the assay was immunoSEQ multiplex PCR. The sample carries approximately 52,000 clones, roughly 77% recorded once. The sequenced sample was peripheral blood, obtained before any cancer treatment. Every receptor here comes from a man between 40 and 69 years old with stage I squamous cell lung carcinoma. CDR3s include the opening cysteine and the closing phenylalanine or tryptophan. D genes are given only for firm matches. The listing skips clone size in some rows; elsewhere it reads once, few, many or a size class.

j_gene,v_gene,d_gene,abundance,CDR3aa,CDR3nt
TRBJ1-2,TRBV28,TRBD1,.,CASRKTGVWGYTF,TGTGCCAGCAGAAAGACAGGGGTTTGGGGCTACACCTTC
TRBJ2-1,TRBV5-1,.,.,CASSLRGDGNEQFF,TGCGCCAGCAGCCTCAGGGGGGACGGCAATGAGCAGTTCTTC
TRBJ1-1,TRBV28,TRBD1,.,CASSSTGTGRTEAFF,TGTGCCAGCAGTTCAACCGGGACAGGGAGGACTGAAGCTTTCTTT
TRBJ2-7,TRBV4-2,.,few,CASSQDTVYEQYF,TGTGCCAGCAGCCAAGATACGGTCTACGAGCAGTACTTC
TRBJ2-3,TRBV14,.,.,CASSRDGRSGQYF,TGTGCCAGCAGCCGAGACGGTCGCTCGGGGCAGTATTTT
TRBJ2-3,TRBV19,TRBD2,.,CASSIGRGLDSSSTDTQYF,TGTGCCAGTAGTATAGGTAGAGGACTAGACTCTTCTAGCACAGATACGCAGTATTTT
TRBJ1-6,TRBV5-1,.,few,CASSSGISSYNSPLHF,TGCGCCAGCAGCTCCGGTATAAGCTCCTATAATTCACCCCTCCACTTT
TRBJ1-1,TRBV29-1,TRBD1,few,CSVGGPMNTEAFF,TGCAGCGTAGGGGGCCCCATGAACACTGAAGCTTTCTTT
TRBJ2-2,TRBV6-1,.,few,CASSELGRELFF,TGTGCCAGCAGTGAGCTGGGGAGGGAGCTGTTTTTT
TRBJ2-7,TRBV5-5,TRBD1,few,CASSLVRTGVDEQYF,TGTGCCAGCAGCTTGGTTAGGACAGGGGTTGACGAGCAGTACTTC
TRBJ1-2,TRBV30,.,.,CAWSLSYGYTF,TGTGCCTGGAGTCTCTCCTATGGCTACACCTTC
TRBJ1-2,TRBV28,.,.,CASSLMNYGYTF,TGTGCCAGCAGTTTAATGAACTATGGCTACACCTTC
TRBJ2-5,TRBV9,.,.,CASSVGLQETQYF,TGTGCCAGCAGCGTAGGTCTGCAAGAGACCCAGTACTTC
TRBJ1-2,TRBV28,TRBD1,.,CASSSPDRDRGYTF,TGTGCCAGCAGTTCCCCGGACAGGGACAGGGGCTACACCTTC
TRBJ1-4,TRBV6-6,.,.,CASSQEGTTNEKLFF,TGTGCCAGCAGTCAAGAGGGGACAACTAATGAAAAACTGTTTTTT
TRBJ2-5,TRBV13,TRBD1,.,CASSRQGGEETQYF,TGTGCCAGCAGCCGACAGGGTGGAGAAGAGACCCAGTACTTC
TRBJ1-6,TRBV5-6,.,.,CASSLRQGNSPLHF,TGTGCCAGCAGCTTAAGGCAGGGGAATTCACCCCTCCACTTT
TRBJ2-5,TRBV9,TRBD2,.,CASSESSGGWETQYF,TGTGCCAGCAGCGAATCCAGCGGGGGGTGGGAGACCCAGTACTTC
TRBJ2-3,TRBV9,TRBD1,.,CASSVRGGFGTDTQYF,TGTGCCAGCAGCGTACGAGGGGGCTTTGGTACAGATACGCAGTATTTT
TRBJ1-4,TRBV7-8,.,.,CASSLGNYQGSNEKLFF,TGTGCCAGCAGCTTGGGAAATTACCAGGGTTCTAATGAAAAACTGTTTTTT
TRBJ1-2,TRBV19,.,few,CATLDGHLHTF,TGTGCCACCTTGGACGGGCATCTACATACCTTC
TRBJ1-2,TRBV7-2,.,.,CASSLDWTAYGYTF,TGTGCCAGCAGCTTAGACTGGACAGCCTATGGCTACACCTTC
TRBJ2-1,TRBV7-3,TRBD2,.,CASKTSGGSYEQFF,TGTGCCAGCAAGACTAGCGGGGGTTCGTATGAGCAGTTCTTC
TRBJ1-1,TRBV9,.,.,CASSVEGRNTEAFF,TGTGCCAGCAGCGTAGAAGGGAGGAACACTGAAGCTTTCTTT
TRBJ1-2,TRBV7-2,TRBD1,.,CASSAGTGYGYTF,TGTGCCAGCAGCGCGGGGACAGGGTATGGCTACACCTTC
TRBJ2-5,TRBV5-1,.,.,CASSLAAGEETQYF,TGCGCCAGCAGCTTGGCCGCAGGTGAAGAGACCCAGTACTTC
TRBJ2-3,TRBV5-5,.,.,CASSRFGTTTDTQYF,TGTGCCAGCAGCAGGTTTGGGACCACCACAGATACGCAGTATTTT
TRBJ2-2,TRBV19,.,.,CASISRIGNTGELFF,TGTGCCAGTATATCCCGAATAGGTAACACCGGGGAGCTGTTTTTT
TRBJ1-1,TRBV6-5,.,.,CASSSARYTEAFF,TGTGCCAGCTCATCCGCACGATACACTGAAGCTTTCTTT
TRBJ2-7,TRBV7-9,.,.,CASSRGREYEQYF,TGTGCCAGCAGCAGGGGAAGGGAGTACGAGCAGTACTTC
TRBJ2-5,TRBV7-6,.,.,CASSPGSGISETQYF,TGTGCCAGCAGCCCTGGATCGGGTATAAGCGAGACCCAGTACTTC
TRBJ2-3,TRBV11-3,TRBD1,.,CASSPPRQGRDTDTQYF,TGTGCCAGCAGCCCCCCCCGACAGGGTCGGGACACAGATACGCAGTATTTT
TRBJ1-3,TRBV5-4,TRBD1,.,CASSLFDRGDGNTIYF,TGTGCCAGCAGCTTATTCGACAGGGGAGATGGAAACACCATATATTTT
TRBJ2-3,TRBV10-3,.,.,CAISDPTENTDTQYF,TGTGCCATCAGTGACCCGACAGAGAACACAGATACGCAGTATTTT
TRBJ1-1,TRBV5-1,.,.,CASSLLAGRNTEAFF,TGCGCCAGCAGCTTGCTGGCCGGGAGGAACACTGAAGCTTTCTTT
TRBJ1-5,TRBV18,.,.,CASYLITYSNQPQHF,TGTGCCAGCTACTTAATTACATATAGCAATCAGCCCCAGCATTTT
TRBJ2-2,TRBV19,.,.,CASIRVNTGELFF,TGTGCCAGTATCCGCGTGAACACCGGGGAGCTGTTTTTT
TRBJ2-7,TRBV6-1,.,.,CASSPSDGVGEQYF,TGTGCCAGCAGTCCCTCGGACGGGGTTGGCGAGCAGTACTTC
TRBJ1-1,TRBV15,.,.,CATADSAIMNTEAFF,TGTGCCACGGCGGACAGCGCAATCATGAACACTGAAGCTTTCTTT
TRBJ2-7,TRBV30,.,.,CAWGRDELRGQYF,TGTGCCTGGGGTAGGGACGAGCTACGAGGGCAGTACTTC
TRBJ2-4,TRBV20-1,TRBD2,few,CGGGPKNIQYF,TGCGGCGGGGGGCCCAAAAACATTCAGTACTTC
TRBJ2-3,TRBV6-5,.,few,CASRDAITDTQYF,TGTGCCAGCCGGGACGCCATCACAGATACGCAGTATTTT
TRBJ1-2,TRBV7-2,.,.,CASSLDDPYTF,TGTGCCAGCAGCTTAGACGACCCTTACACCTTC
TRBJ2-7,TRBV9,.,.,CASSVDAALKPYEQYF,TGTGCCAGCAGCGTAGACGCAGCCCTAAAACCCTACGAGCAGTACTTC
TRBJ2-3,TRBV29-1,.,once,CSVAQVGGTDTQYF,TGCAGCGTTGCACAGGTCGGAGGCACAGATACGCAGTATTTT
TRBJ2-5,TRBV2,TRBD2,.,CASSDPAGAQETQYF,TGTGCCAGCAGTGACCCAGCGGGGGCCCAAGAGACCCAGTACTTC